This TCR beta chain was retrieved from a study of shared clonotypes between healthy human individuals. TCRdb keeps only in-frame clones here, not all; method: immunoSEQ multiplex PCR. The data show about 2 million clones, around 96% seen once. Positively selected for CCR7, the CD45RO-negative cells used as naive CD8 cells excluded terminally differentiated effector memory CD45RA+ cells. The germline V gene encodes CDR1 MNHNY and CDR2 SVGAGI (reference sequence). The CDR3 extends over 11 amino acids. Trimming left V 8 bases short and J 9 bases short, with 10 bases between. The sequenced material came from naive CD8+ T cells sorted from blood. This sequence joins TRBV6-6 and TRBJ2-2; D possibly corresponds to TRBD2 (6 bases). The sequence derives from a man aged 18 to 35 in good health. The CDR3 DNA follows: TGTGCCAGCCATGGCGGGAGGGAGCTGTTTTTT. It translates to CASHGGRELFF.